The present T cell receptor (beta chain) was sequenced within a study of cytotoxic CD8 clonotypes in ibrutinib-treated CLL (dated by TCRdb to the early 2020s). For context, the study as a whole: In this cohort, some 14 patients were treatment-naive and approximately 10 were relapsed/refractory, while 17 to 18 had unmutated IGHV. Cryopreserved peripheral blood mononuclear cells were collected before treatment, at response, and at either disease progression or sustained remission. The response samples were drawn at a median of roughly twelve months into treatment, with a range of about 6 to 40 months. Of the approximately 86 people in the trial, around 25 had longitudinal samples available. On average, each sample yielded some 250,000 productive templates and about 100,000 productive rearrangements. Partial responses were observed in 24 patients and complete responses in 2; after a median follow-up of around 68 months, remission was maintained in 14 patients and progression was observed in 12.

Details on this clone: The specificity of this receptor is unknown. Base quality data are lacking; no much larger clone is found one base away.

The research as a whole found: Baseline clonality was found to be higher than that of age-matched healthy donors and was strongly correlated with circulating CD8+ T-cell counts. At ibrutinib response clonality went up, during sustained remission it held steady, and at progression it dropped back toward baseline. Public clonotypes were rare and either shrank or stayed stable during treatment, and the rise in clonality at ibrutinib response reflected expansion of private clonotypes. Sampling times were not matched between sustained-remission and progressing patients, and lymph node repertoires were not studied.

For TCR beta library preparation, roughly 2 micrograms of genomic DNA was extracted from cryopreserved PBMCs. Longitudinal blood samples from CLL patients on ibrutinib monotherapy underwent high-throughput TCR beta sequencing. Patients were enrolled in a phase 2 open-label single-center ibrutinib monotherapy trial. Trimming takes 5 bases off V and 1 base off J; junction bases not matched to a gene: 6. Taken from cysteine to phenylalanine, the CDR3 has 15 residues. Just CDR3 DNA is preserved here, 45 bases in frame from base 1. Based on the germline V gene (reference sequence), the CDR1 and CDR2 sequences are SEHNR and FQNEAQ. A MiSeq instrument was used for deep resolution sequencing, which targeted depths ranging from 1 in 1 million up to 1 in 200,000 T cells, with coverage averaging 10x for each clonotype. The immunoSEQ hsTCRB Kit was used to generate the TCR beta libraries. The published analysis was carried out like this. Data were analyzed with ImmunoSEQ Data Assistant and ImmunoSEQ Analyzer, with V, D and J genes assigned per IMGT definitions. Clonality was computed as one minus normalized Shannon entropy of productive rearrangement frequencies, ranging from 0 to 1. Public clonotype analysis was restricted to overrepresented clonotypes comprising at least 0.05% of each patient's repertoire. Some twelve repertoires from age-matched healthy donors, obtained from immuneACCESS, served as clonality controls. This is the immuneACCESS table as TCRdb keeps it, with only in-frame sequences that have V and J called. A part of the clones is gone; compared with another copy, unresolved V genes explain less than half, and the rest is unexplained. The V and J calls and clone size are taken from that table; D and trimming were inferred from the DNA. A total of 11,000 to 15,000 clones appear in this sample, 55% to 70% of them only once. About 44% of the sample is in the top ten clones.

The chain is made from TRBV7-9 and TRBJ1-1, with 8 bases aligning to TRBD1. This sequence was found in a human donor with chronic lymphocytic leukemia. The sequenced sample was PBMCs, obtained before ibrutinib treatment. The CDR3 here reads CASSKVGQANTEAFF. The DNA sequence is given as TGTGCCAGCAGCAAAGTGGGACAGGCGAACACTGAAGCTTTCTTT.